What follows are 12 T cell receptor beta chains derived from one specimen sequenced in a study of T cell repertoires in cytomegalovirus infection. In TCRdb, the reads were re-called with MiXCR into one record per CDR3 protein. The table has around 230,000 distinct CDR3 sequences, 5% to 8.5% seen once. The sample was PBMCs. These receptors originate from a human donor in good health (CMV status not recorded). Some clones in this sample may be carry-over from other donors' samples.

This clonotype appeared many times. This sequence joins TRBV7-7 and TRBJ2-5; D is unresolved. Germline V CDR1 and CDR2: SSHAT, FNYEAQ (reference sequence). The CDR3 is made up of 9 amino acids. The CDR3 loop reads CAIEETQYF. The CDR3 DNA reads TGTGCTATAGAAGAGACCCAGTACTTC.

This clonotype was seen repeatedly, ten times or more. The genes are TRBV11-3 and TRBJ2-4; maybe TRBD2 (5 bases). The CDR3 runs 17 residues. V was cut by 1 base and J by 2 bases, with 15 bases left in between. Germline assignment: CDR1 SGHNT and CDR2 YENEEA. The CDR3 coding sequence is TGTGCCAGCAGCTTAGGAGGGCCTCCGACCTCCAAAAACATTCAGTACTTC. This encodes CASSLGGPPTSKNIQYF.

This clonotype was seen ten or more times. The chain links TRBV30 to TRBJ1-1; 12 nucleotides agree with TRBD1. V lost 0 bases to trimming and J lost 4 bases; unmatched junction nucleotides: 12. This CDR3 contains 18 residues. CDR1 GTSNPN and CDR2 SVGIG come from the germline V gene (reference sequence). In DNA form, the CDR3 reads TGTGCCTGGAGTGTCCGCCCGGGACAGGGGGCGCGCAGCACTGAAGCTTTCTTT. It translates to CAWSVRPGQGARSTEAFF.

V gene TRBV12-3 or TRBV12-4 combines with J gene TRBJ1-5, with 8 bases that match TRBD1. The CDR3 has 14 residues. V lost 5 bases to trimming and J lost 5 bases; unmatched junction nucleotides: 5. The CDR3: CASSITGGDQPQHF. The CDR3, as DNA: TGTGCCAGCAGTATAACAGGGGGTGATCAGCCCCAGCATTTT.

There are many counts of this clonotype. The chain is built from TRBV7-2 and TRBJ2-5, with D possibly being TRBD2 (6 bases). Trimming took off 4 bases at V and 5 bases at J, with 17 bases between the two ends. This CDR3 region has 15 residues. Germline loops: CDR1 SGHTA, CDR2 FQGNSA. The CDR3 is CASSSRDSAWETQYF. In DNA, the CDR3 is TGTGCCAGCAGCTCCCGGGACTCTGCATGGGAGACCCAGTACTTC.

This clonotype appeared many times. The genes are TRBV6-6 and TRBJ1-6; 9 bases agree with TRBD1. CDR3 length equals 15 residues. V shed 6 bases and J 8 bases; nucleotides not matched to a gene: 8. Germline CDR1 is MNHNY and CDR2 is SVGAGI (reference sequence). CDR3 DNA: TGTGCCAGCAGCCCGACAGGGGGGATCGATTCACCCCTCCACTTT. Its translation is CASSPTGGIDSPLHF.

This clonotype was observed at least ten times. This chain joins TRBV10-3 and TRBJ2-1, with 7 bases identical to TRBD1. The CDR3 runs 13 residues. Germline CDR1 and CDR2: ENHRY and SYGVKD. The ends lost 11 bases at V and 0 bases at J; junction bases unmatched: 4. The CDR3 DNA reads as TGTGCCGTAGGACAGGCCTCCTACAATGAGCAGTTCTTC. Translated, it gives CAVGQASYNEQFF.

This clonotype was picked up many times. The junction and the germline gene differ at one end; a read error may be behind it. The chain recombines TRBV6-2 or TRBV6-3 with TRBJ2-1; 14 nucleotides line up with TRBD2. The CDR3 is 18 amino acids. CDR1 and CDR2 (germline): MNHEY, SVGEGT. CDR3 coding DNA: TGTGCCAGCAGAGGACTAGCGGGGGGCCTCGACTCCAACAATGAGCAGTTCTTC. It is translated as CASRGLAGGLDSNNEQFF.

This clonotype occurred many times. The chain joins TRBV9 to TRBJ2-5; weak D call: TRBD2 (5 bases). V lost 3 bases and J 5 bases, leaving 14 bases between the germline ends. Germline V gene sequence: CDR1 SGDLS, CDR2 YYNGEE. This CDR3 has 14 amino acids. For the CDR3, the DNA is TGTGCCAGCAGCGGAGGGCATCCCGCGGAGACCCAGTACTTC. Translated: CASSGGHPAETQYF. The full variable domain, its missing parts supplied by reference TRBV9 and TRBJ2-5, is DSGVTQTPKHLITATGQRVTLRCSPRSGDLSVYWYQQSLDQGLQFLIQYYNGEERAKGNILERFSAQQFPDLHSELNLSSLELGDSALYFCASSGGHPAETQYFGPGTRLLVL.

This clonotype was counted at least ten times. The chain combines TRBV7-2 with TRBJ2-7; the D call may be TRBD1 or TRBD2 (5 bases each). V lost 1 base and J lost 7, with 23 bases in between. CDR3 length equals 17 residues. Per germline, CDR1 SGHTA and CDR2 FQGNSA. The CDR3 loop reads CASSLVGAAGRGNEQYF. The CDR3 DNA sequence: TGTGCCAGCAGCTTAGTAGGGGCTGCAGGACGGGGCAATGAGCAGTACTTC.

This clonotype was recorded at least ten times. The CDR3 is CASSQKTGYEQYF. The CDR3 nucleotides read TGTGCCAGCAGCCAAAAGACGGGCTACGAGCAGTACTTC. The chain employs TRBV7-3 and TRBJ2-7, with D hard to call. The CDR3 consists of 13 residues. V gave up 5 bases and J gave up 3 bases, with 11 bases separating them. Germline loops: CDR1 SGHTA, CDR2 FQGTGA.

This clonotype occurred many times. The rearrangement uses TRBV5-6 and TRBJ2-3; the D is unclear. V was cut by 3 bases and J by 2 bases, with 16 bases left in between. The CDR3 sequence is 16 residues long. Germline assignment: CDR1 SGHDT and CDR2 YYEEEE. The CDR3 sequence: CASSSEASANTDTQYF. CDR3 DNA sequence: TGTGCCAGCAGCTCCGAAGCGTCAGCAAACACAGATACGCAGTATTTT.